These T cell receptor beta chains were read from a single sample in a study of OX40 agonist ivuxolimab in advanced cancers. Profiled with immunoSEQ multiplex PCR; TCRdb holds only in-frame clones, not every one. This sample has about 82,000 clones, with more than 70% found just once. The source material was CD4+ or CD8+ T cells sorted from blood, sampled in a trial of the OX40 agonist ivuxolimab. The source is an adult with an advanced solid tumor such as melanoma, head and neck, liver or kidney cancer. Each CDR3 is given with its conserved first and last residue. The D gene is left open where the match is weak. Rows give clone size only sometimes, using once, few, many, or a class for an expanded clone.

J gene | D gene | V gene | clone size | CDR3 protein | CDR3 DNA
TRBJ2-3 | . | TRBV2 | . | CAPTPGLTSDTQYF | TGTGCCCCAACGCCGGGACTGACCTCAGATACGCAGTATTTT
TRBJ2-4 | . | TRBV29-1 | . | CSGRGGGLAKNIQYF | TGCAGCGGACGGGGCGGGGGCCTAGCCAAAAACATTCAGTACTTC
TRBJ2-3 | TRBD2 | TRBV30 | few | CAWDSGLATDTQYF | TGTGCCTGGGACTCGGGACTAGCCACAGATACGCAGTATTTT
TRBJ1-1 | . | TRBV13 | . | CASSQGPNTEAFF | TGTGCCAGCAGCCAGGGGCCCAACACTGAAGCTTTCTTT
TRBJ2-5 | . | TRBV5-1 | once | CASSLVHRLEETQYF | TGCGCCAGCAGCTTGGTTCACAGATTGGAGGAGACCCAGTACTTC
TRBJ2-5 | . | TRBV7-2 | . | CASSLLGQETQYF | TGTGCCAGCAGCTTATTGGGCCAAGAGACCCAGTACTTC
TRBJ2-3 | . | TRBV7-9 | . | CASSLTDTQYF | TGTGCCAGCAGCTTAACAGATACGCAGTATTTT
TRBJ2-1 | . | TRBV7-2 | . | CASSLSEFF | TGTGCCAGCAGCTTGTCAGAGTTCTTC
TRBJ2-1 | TRBD2 | TRBV11-2 | . | CASSWTLAGGSNEQFF | TGTGCCAGCAGCTGGACCCTAGCGGGGGGAAGCAATGAGCAGTTCTTC
TRBJ2-3 | TRBD2 | TRBV7-2 | . | CASSPGTSGLYSTDTQYF | TGTGCCAGCAGCCCCGGGACTAGCGGATTGTATAGCACAGATACGCAGTATTTT
TRBJ1-6 | . | TRBV12-5 | . | CARAVLTRQRSPLHF | TGTGCTAGGGCGGTTCTGACGCGACAACGTTCACCCCTCCACTTT
TRBJ2-2 | . | TRBV4-2 | once | CASSRPLVNTGELFF | TGTGCCAGCAGCCGACCTCTAGTTAACACCGGGGAGCTGTTTTTT
TRBJ2-7 | . | TRBV28 | . | CASSLSTSYEQYF | TGTGCCAGCAGTTTATCAACCTCCTACGAGCAGTACTTC
TRBJ2-7 | . | TRBV12-2 | . | CASRLVVAGGPYEQYF | TGTGCAAGTCGCTTAGTAGTGGCGGGAGGGCCCTACGAGCAGTACTTC
TRBJ1-1 | . | TRBV7-9 | . | CASSLAWNTEAFF | TGTGCCAGCAGCCTGGCATGGAACACTGAAGCTTTCTTT
TRBJ1-1 | . | TRBV28 | . | CASSRTFSGTEAFF | TGTGCCAGCAGTCGTACTTTTAGCGGCACTGAAGCTTTCTTT
TRBJ1-2 | TRBD1 | TRBV19 | few | CASSSDGTVYGYTF | TGTGCCAGTAGTAGCGACGGGACAGTCTATGGCTACACCTTC
TRBJ1-1 | TRBD1 | TRBV7-9 | . | CASRHDRGLMNTEAFF | TGTGCCAGCAGACATGACAGGGGATTAATGAACACTGAAGCTTTCTTT